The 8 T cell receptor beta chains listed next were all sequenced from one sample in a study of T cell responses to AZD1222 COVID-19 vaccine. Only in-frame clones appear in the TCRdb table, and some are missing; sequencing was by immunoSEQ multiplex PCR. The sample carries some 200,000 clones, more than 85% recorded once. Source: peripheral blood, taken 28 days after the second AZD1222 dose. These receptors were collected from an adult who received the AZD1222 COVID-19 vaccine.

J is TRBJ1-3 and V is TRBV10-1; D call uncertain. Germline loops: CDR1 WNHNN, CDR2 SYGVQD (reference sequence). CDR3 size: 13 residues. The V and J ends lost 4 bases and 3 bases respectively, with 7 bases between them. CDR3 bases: TGCGCCAGCAGTGCGTCAGTTGGAAACACCATATATTTT. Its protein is CASSASVGNTIYF.

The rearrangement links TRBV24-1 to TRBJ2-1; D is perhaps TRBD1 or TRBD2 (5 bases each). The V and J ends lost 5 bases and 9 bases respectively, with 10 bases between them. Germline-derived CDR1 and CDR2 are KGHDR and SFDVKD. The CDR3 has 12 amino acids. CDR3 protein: CATSARGSEQFF. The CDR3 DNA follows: TGTGCCACCAGTGCCCGGGGCAGTGAGCAGTTCTTC.

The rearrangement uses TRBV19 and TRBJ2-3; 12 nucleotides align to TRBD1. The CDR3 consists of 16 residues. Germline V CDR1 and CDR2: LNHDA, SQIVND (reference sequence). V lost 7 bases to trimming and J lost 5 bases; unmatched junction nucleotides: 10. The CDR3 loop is CASKGWGQGAGDTQYF. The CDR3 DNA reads TGTGCCAGTAAAGGGTGGGGACAGGGGGCCGGAGATACGCAGTATTTT. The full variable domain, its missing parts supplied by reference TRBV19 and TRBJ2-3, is DGGITQSPKYLFRKEGQNVTLSCEQNLNHDAMYWYRQDPGQGLRLIYYSQIVNDFQKGDIAEGYSVSREKKESFPLTVTSAQKNPTAFYLCASKGWGQGAGDTQYFGPGTRLTVL.

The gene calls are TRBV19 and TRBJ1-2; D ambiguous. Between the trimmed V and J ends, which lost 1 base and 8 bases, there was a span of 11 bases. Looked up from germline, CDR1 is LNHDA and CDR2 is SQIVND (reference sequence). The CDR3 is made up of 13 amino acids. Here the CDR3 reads CASSIARDKGYTF. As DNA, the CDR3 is TGTGCCAGTAGTATAGCAAGGGATAAGGGCTACACCTTC.

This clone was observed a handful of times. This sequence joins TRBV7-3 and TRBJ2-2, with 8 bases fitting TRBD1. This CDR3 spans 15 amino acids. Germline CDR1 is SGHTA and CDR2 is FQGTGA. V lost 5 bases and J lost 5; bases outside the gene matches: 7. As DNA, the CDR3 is TGTGCCAGCAGCCGGACAGGGTTTGGGACCGGGGAGCTGTTTTTT. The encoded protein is CASSRTGFGTGELFF.

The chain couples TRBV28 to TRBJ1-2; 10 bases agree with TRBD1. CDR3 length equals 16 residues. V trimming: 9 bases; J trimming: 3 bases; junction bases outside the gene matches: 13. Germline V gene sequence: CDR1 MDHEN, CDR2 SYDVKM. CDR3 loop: CASVPLGQGLYYGYTF. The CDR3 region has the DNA TGTGCCAGTGTCCCCCTGGGACAGGGGCTATACTATGGCTACACCTTC.

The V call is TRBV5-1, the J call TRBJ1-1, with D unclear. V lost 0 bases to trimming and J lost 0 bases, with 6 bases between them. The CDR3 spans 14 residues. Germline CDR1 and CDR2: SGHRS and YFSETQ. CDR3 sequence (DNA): TGCGCCAGCAGCTTGGCTAGATTGAACACTGAAGCTTTCTTT. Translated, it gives CASSLARLNTEAFF.

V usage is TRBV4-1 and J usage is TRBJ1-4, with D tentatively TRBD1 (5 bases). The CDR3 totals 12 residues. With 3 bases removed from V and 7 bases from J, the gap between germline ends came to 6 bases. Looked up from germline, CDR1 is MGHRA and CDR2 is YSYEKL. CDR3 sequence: CASSHGGEKLFF. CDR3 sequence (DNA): TGCGCCAGCAGCCATGGGGGTGAAAAACTGTTTTTT.